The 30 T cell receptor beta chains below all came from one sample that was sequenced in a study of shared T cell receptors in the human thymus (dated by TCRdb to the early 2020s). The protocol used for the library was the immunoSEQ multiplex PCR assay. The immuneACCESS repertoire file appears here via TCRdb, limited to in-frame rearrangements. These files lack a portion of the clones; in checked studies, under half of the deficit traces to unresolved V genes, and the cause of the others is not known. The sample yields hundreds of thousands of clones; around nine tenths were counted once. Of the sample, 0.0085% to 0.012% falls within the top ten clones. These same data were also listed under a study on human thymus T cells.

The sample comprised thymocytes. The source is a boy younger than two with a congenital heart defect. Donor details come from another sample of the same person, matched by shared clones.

The CDR3 DNA reads as TGTGCCAGCAGTGAACAGGGGGAGGACTATGGCTACACCTTC. Translation: CASSEQGEDYGYTF. The V gene is TRBV6-5, the J gene TRBJ1-2; 8 bases line up with TRBD1. V was clipped by 5 bases and J by 3 bases; unmatched bases: 5. The V gene's germline CDR1 is MNHEY and CDR2 SVGAGI. This CDR3 is 14 amino acids long.

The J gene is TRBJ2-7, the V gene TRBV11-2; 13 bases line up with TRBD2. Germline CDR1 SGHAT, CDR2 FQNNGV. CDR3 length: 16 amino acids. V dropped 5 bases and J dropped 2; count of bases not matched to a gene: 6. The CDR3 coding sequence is TGTGCCAGCAGCGCGGGACTAGCGGGAAACGCCTACGAGCAGTACTTC. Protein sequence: CASSAGLAGNAYEQYF.

CDR3: CASSKSRVQGYSNQPQHF. In nucleotides, the CDR3 is TGTGCCAGCAGCAAAAGCCGGGTCCAGGGATATAGCAATCAGCCCCAGCATTTT. The genes are TRBV21-1 and TRBJ1-5; TRBD1 was called by the table and not checked on the DNA. TRBV21-1 is a pseudogene segment. This CDR3 region has 18 residues.

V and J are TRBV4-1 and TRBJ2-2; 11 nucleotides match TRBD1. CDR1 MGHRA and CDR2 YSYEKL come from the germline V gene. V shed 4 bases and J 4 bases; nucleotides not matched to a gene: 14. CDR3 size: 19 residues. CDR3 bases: TGCGCCAGCAGCCCGTATTCCGGGACAGGGGGAAGGGGCACCGGGGAGCTGTTTTTT. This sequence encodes CASSPYSGTGGRGTGELFF.

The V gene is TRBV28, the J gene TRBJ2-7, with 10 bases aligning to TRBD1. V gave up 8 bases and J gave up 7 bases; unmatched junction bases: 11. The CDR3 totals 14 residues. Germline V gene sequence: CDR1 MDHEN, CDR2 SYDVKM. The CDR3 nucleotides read TGTGCCAGCTGCTTCGACAGGGGGCCTAGAGAGCAGTACTTC. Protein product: CASCFDRGPREQYF.

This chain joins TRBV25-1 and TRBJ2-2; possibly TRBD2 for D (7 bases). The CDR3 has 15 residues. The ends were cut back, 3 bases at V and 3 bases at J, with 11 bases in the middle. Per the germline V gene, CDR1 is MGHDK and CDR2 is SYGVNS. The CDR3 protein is CASSEQGRDTGELFF. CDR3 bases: TGTGCCAGCAGTGAGCAGGGGAGGGACACCGGGGAGCTGTTTTTT. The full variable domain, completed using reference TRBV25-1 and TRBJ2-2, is EADIYQTPRYLVIGTGKKITLECSQTMGHDKMYWYQQDPGMELHLIHYSYGVNSTEKGDLSSESTVSRIRTEHFPLTLESARPSHTSQYLCASSEQGRDTGELFFGEGSRLTVL.

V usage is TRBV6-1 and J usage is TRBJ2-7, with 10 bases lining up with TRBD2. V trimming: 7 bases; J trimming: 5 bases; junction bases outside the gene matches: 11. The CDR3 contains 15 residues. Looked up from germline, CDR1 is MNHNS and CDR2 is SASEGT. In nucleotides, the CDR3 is TGTGCCAGCACGAGCGGGAGGGCCCCTTCCCACGAGCAGTACTTC. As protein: CASTSGRAPSHEQYF.

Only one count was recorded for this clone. As DNA, the CDR3 is TGTGCCAGCAGCTTTACGGGACATTGGAGCTCTGGGGCCAACGTCCTGACTTTC. This translates into CASSFTGHWSSGANVLTF. The chain has TRBV11-1 and TRBJ2-6, with D tentatively TRBD1 (6 bases). V gave up 3 bases and J gave up 0 bases, with 15 bases separating them. CDR1 is SGHAT, CDR2 FQDESV, per germline (reference sequence). CDR3 size: 18 residues. The full variable domain, completed using reference TRBV11-1 and TRBJ2-6, is EAEVAQSPRYKITEKSQAVAFWCDPISGHATLYWYRQILGQGPELLVQFQDESVVDDSQLPKDRFSAERLKGVDSTLKIQPAELGDSAMYLCASSFTGHWSSGANVLTFGAGSRLTVL.

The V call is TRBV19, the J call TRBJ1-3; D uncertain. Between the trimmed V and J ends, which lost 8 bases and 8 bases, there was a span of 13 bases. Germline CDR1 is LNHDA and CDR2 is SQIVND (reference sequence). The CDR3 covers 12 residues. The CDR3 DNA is TGTGCCAGTGTAGCCTCCGTGGACACCATATATTTT. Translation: CASVASVDTIYF.

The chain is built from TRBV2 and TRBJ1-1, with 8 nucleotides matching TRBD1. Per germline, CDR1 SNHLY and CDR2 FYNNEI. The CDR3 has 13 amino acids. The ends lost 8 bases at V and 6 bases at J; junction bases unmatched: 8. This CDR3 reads CASGRQGAAEAFF. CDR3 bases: TGTGCCAGCGGACGTCAGGGGGCGGCTGAAGCTTTCTTT. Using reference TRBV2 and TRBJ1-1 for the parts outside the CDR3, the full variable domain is EPEVTQTPSHQVTQMGQEVILRCVPISNHLYFYWYRQILGQKVEFLVSFYNNEISEKSEIFDDQFSVERPDGSNFTLKIRSTKLEDSAMYFCASGRQGAAEAFFGQGTRLTVV.

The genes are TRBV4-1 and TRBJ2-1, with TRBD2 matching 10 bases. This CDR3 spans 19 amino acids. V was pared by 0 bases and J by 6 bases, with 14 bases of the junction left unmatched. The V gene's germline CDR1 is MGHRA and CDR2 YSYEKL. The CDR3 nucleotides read TGCGCCAGCAGCCAAGATGACAAGCGGGAGGGCCGGGGGTGCAATGAGCAGTTCTTC. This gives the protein CASSQDDKREGRGCNEQFF.

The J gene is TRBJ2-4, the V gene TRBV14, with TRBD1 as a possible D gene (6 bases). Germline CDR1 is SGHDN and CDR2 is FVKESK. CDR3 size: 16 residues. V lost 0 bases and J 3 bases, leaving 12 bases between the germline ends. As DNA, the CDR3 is TGTGCCAGCAGCCAAGAAGAGACAGGCAACAAAAACATTCAGTACTTC. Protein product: CASSQEETGNKNIQYF. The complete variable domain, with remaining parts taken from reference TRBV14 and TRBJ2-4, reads EAGVTQFPSHSVIEKGQTVTLRCDPISGHDNLYWYRRVMGKEIKFLLHFVKESKQDESGMPNNRFLAERTGGTYSTLKVQPAELEDSGVYFCASSQEETGNKNIQYFGAGTRLSVL.

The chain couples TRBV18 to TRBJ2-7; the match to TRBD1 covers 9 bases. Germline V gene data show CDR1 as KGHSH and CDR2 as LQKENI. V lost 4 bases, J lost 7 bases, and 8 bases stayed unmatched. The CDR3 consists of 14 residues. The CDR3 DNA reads TGTGCCAGCTCACGGGGGACAGGGCTCAAGGAGCAGTACTTC. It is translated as CASSRGTGLKEQYF.

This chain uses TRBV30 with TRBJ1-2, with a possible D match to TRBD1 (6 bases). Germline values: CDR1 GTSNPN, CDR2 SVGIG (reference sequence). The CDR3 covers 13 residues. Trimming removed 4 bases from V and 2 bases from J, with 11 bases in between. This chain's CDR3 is CAWNGDRNYGYTF. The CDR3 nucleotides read TGTGCCTGGAATGGAGACAGGAACTATGGCTACACCTTC.

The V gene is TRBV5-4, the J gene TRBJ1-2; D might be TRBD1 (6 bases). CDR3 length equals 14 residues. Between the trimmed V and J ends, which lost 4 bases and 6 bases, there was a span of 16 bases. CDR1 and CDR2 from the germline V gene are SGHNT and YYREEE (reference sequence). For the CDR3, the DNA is TGTGCCAGCAGCCCAGCCACAGGGAGGGATGGCTACACCTTC. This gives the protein CASSPATGRDGYTF.

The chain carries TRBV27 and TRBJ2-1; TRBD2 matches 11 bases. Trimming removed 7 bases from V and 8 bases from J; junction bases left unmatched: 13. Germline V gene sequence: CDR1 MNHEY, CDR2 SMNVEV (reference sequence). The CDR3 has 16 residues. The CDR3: CASTRQGLAGGDEQFF. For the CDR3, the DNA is TGTGCCAGCACCCGGCAAGGACTAGCGGGCGGGGATGAGCAGTTCTTC.

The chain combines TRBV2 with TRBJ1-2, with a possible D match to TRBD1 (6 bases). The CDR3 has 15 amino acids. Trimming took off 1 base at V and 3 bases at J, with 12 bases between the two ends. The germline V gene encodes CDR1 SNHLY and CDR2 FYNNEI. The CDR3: CASSEEAGEHYGYTF. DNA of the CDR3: TGTGCCAGCAGTGAAGAGGCAGGGGAGCACTATGGCTACACCTTC.

CDR3 amino acids: CASSYSLGFGYTF. DNA for the CDR3: TGTGCCAGCAGTTACTCCCTGGGCTTTGGCTACACCTTC. The chain couples TRBV6-5 to TRBJ1-2; D is unclear. Germline V gene sequence: CDR1 MNHEY, CDR2 SVGAGI. The CDR3 consists of 13 residues. V gave up 0 bases and J gave up 7 bases, with 9 bases separating them.

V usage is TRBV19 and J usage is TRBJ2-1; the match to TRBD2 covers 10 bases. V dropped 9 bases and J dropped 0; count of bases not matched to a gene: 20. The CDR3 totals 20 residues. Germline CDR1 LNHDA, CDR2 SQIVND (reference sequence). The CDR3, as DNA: TGTGCCAGCGAGGCCCGGCTAGCGGGAGATCCAAAGAGCTCCTACAATGAGCAGTTCTTC. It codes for CASEARLAGDPKSSYNEQFF.

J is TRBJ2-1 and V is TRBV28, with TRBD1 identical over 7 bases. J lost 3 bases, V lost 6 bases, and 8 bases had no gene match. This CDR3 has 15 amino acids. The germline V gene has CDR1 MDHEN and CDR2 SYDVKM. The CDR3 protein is CASSFGTAFYNEQFF. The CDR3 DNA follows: TGTGCCAGCAGCTTCGGGACAGCCTTCTACAATGAGCAGTTCTTC.

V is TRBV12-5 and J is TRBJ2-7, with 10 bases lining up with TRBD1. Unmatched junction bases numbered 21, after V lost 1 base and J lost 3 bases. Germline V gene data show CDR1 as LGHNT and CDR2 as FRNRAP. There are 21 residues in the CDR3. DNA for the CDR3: TGTGCTAGTGGTTTGGGGGACAGGGGACGGAGGTCCCTTATATTGTGCTACGAGCAGTACTTC. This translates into CASGLGDRGRRSLILCYEQYF.

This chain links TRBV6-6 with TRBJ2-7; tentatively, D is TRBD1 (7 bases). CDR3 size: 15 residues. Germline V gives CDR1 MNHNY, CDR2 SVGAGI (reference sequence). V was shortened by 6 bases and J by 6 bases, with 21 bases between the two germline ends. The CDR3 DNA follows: TGTGCCAGCAGGGGGGGCCGCAGGCCAGGGGGCGAGCAGTACTTC. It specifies CASRGGRRPGGEQYF.

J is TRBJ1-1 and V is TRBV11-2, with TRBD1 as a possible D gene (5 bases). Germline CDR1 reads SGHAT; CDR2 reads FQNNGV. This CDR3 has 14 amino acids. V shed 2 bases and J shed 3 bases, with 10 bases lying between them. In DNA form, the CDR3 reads TGTGCCAGCAGCTTACAGGGTCGGGACACTGAAGCTTTCTTT. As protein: CASSLQGRDTEAFF. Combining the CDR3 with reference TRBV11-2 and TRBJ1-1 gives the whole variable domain EAGVAQSPRYKIIEKRQSVAFWCNPISGHATLYWYQQILGQGPKLLIQFQNNGVVDDSQLPKDRFSAERLKGVDSTLKIQPAKLEDSAVYLCASSLQGRDTEAFFGQGTRLTVV.

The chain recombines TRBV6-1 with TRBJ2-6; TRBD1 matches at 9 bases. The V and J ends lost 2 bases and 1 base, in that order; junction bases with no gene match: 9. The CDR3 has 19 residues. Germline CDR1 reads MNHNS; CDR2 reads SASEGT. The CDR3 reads CASSEPRTGEGSGANVLTF. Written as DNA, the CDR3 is TGTGCCAGCAGTGAACCCAGGACAGGGGAAGGATCTGGGGCCAACGTCCTGACTTTC.

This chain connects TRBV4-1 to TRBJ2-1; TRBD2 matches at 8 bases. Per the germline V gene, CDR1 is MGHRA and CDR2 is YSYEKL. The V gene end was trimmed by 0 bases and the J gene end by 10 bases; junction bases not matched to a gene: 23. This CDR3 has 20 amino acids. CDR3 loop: CASSQDRGSGVLNGDREQFF. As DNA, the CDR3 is TGCGCCAGCAGCCAAGATCGGGGTAGCGGGGTCCTAAACGGGGATAGGGAGCAGTTCTTC.

The CDR3 DNA reads as TGTGCCAGTAGTATTAGGCCTAGCGGGAAGCGCACAGATACGCAGTATTTT. Its translation is CASSIRPSGKRTDTQYF. The rearrangement links TRBV19 to TRBJ2-3, with 9 bases aligning to TRBD2. V lost 3 bases to trimming and J lost 1 base; unmatched junction nucleotides: 8. Germline CDR1 is LNHDA and CDR2 is SQIVND (reference sequence). The CDR3 extends over 17 amino acids.

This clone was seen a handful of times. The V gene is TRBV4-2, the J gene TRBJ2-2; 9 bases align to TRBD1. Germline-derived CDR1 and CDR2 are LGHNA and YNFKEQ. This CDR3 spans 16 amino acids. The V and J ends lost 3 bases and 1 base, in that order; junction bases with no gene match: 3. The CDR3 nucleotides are TGTGCCAGCAGCCACCGGGACAGGGAGAACACCGGGGAGCTGTTTTTT. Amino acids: CASSHRDRENTGELFF.

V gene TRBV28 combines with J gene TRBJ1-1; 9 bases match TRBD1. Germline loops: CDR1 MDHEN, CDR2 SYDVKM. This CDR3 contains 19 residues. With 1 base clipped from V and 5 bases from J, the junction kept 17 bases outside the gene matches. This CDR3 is CASSLSPHIQGQGGTEAFF. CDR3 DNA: TGTGCCAGCAGTTTATCACCCCATATCCAGGGACAGGGAGGGACTGAAGCTTTCTTT. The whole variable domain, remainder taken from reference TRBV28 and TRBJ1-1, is DVKVTQSSRYLVKRTGEKVFLECVQDMDHENMFWYRQDPGLGLRLIYFSYDVKMKEKGDIPEGYSVSREKKERFSLILESASTNQTSMYLCASSLSPHIQGQGGTEAFFGQGTRLTVV.

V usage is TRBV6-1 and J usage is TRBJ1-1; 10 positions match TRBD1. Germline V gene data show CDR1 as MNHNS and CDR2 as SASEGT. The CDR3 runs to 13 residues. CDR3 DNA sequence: TGTTCCACCGACAGGGGGCTGAACACTGAAGCTTTCTTT. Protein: CSTDRGLNTEAFF.

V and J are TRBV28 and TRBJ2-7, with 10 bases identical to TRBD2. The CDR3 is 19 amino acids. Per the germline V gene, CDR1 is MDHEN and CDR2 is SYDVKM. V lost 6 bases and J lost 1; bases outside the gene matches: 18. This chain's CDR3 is CASSPSFQTSGTYSYEQYF. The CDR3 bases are TGTGCCAGCAGCCCCTCTTTCCAAACTAGCGGGACTTATTCCTACGAGCAGTACTTC.